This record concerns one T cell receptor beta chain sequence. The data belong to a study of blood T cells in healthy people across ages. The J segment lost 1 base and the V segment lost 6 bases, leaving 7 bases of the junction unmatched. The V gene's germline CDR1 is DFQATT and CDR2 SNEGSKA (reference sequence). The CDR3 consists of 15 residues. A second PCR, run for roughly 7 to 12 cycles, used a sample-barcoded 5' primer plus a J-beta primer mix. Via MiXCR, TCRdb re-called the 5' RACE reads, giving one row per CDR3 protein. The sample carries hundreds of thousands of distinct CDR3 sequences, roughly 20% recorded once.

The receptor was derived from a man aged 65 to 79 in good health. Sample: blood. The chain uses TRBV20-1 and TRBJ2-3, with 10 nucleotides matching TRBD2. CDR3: CSATLTSGRTDTQYF. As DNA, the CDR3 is TGCAGTGCAACGTTGACTAGCGGGCGCACAGATACGCAGTATTTT.